The present T cell receptor beta chain was sequenced within a study of CD8 T cell repertoires and HIV-1 epitope variants. Study summary: Separate wells received one of Twenty-five Gag or Nef variant peptides.

As for this clone: Its cognate antigen is unknown.

This CDR3 contains 13 residues. CDR1 SGHAT and CDR2 FQNNGV come from the germline V gene. V gave up 5 bases and J gave up 3 bases, with 8 bases separating them. Sequencing of TCR beta CDR3 used immunoSEQ survey depth. Using immunoSEQ multiplex PCR, the repertoire was profiled, and TCRdb retains in-frame clones only, with some absent. The data show approximately 5,000 clones, about 60% seen once. This chain uses TRBV11-2 with TRBJ1-5; D unresolved. This sequence originates from a male donor with HIV. Material for sequencing was cultured CD8+ T cells derived from PBMCs. The CDR3 loop is CASSLWTNQPQHF. The CDR3 DNA is TGTGCCAGCAGCCTCTGGACCAATCAGCCCCAGCATTTT.